This T cell receptor (beta chain) was found in a study of blood T cell repertoires in COVID-19. As for the study in general: Sources were T cells, B-cell-depleted T cells, or PBMCs; the material itself was cDNA or gDNA.

Study processing details: The assay estimated nucleated cells by amplifying reference gene primers. Here immunoSEQ multiplex PCR was the method, and the copy in TCRdb shows in-frame clones only, minus some. The D gene and trimming were derived from the DNA, and the V and J assignments and clone size from that table. This repertoire shows over 250,000 clones, around 87% found once; its top ten account for 2% to 2.5%. The CDR3 is 13 amino acids. Deletions cut 5 bases from V and 6 bases from J, with 11 bases between. Germline V gene sequence: CDR1 SGHTA, CDR2 FQGTGA. The sequencing input was peripheral blood. The V gene is TRBV7-3, the J gene TRBJ2-1; weak D call: TRBD1 (6 bases). The receptor was isolated from a woman in her 50s with acute or convalescent COVID-19. Here the CDR3 DNA reads TGTGCCAGCAGCCCAGGGGCCGCCAATGAGCAGTTCTTC. Translation: CASSPGAANEQFF.